This TCR beta chain was obtained from a study of T cell responses to AZD1222 COVID-19 vaccine. Whole-study findings and limits: Targeting of unmutated variant regions was reportedly seen in nearly half of spike-specific TCRs. Following two doses of AZD1222, Spike-specific TCR breadth and depth rose. Clonal diversity was possibly underestimated, and white British individuals and females predominated among donors. At study baseline, merely five or six AZD1222 recipients were seropositive.

Using immunoSEQ multiplex PCR, the repertoire was profiled, and TCRdb retains in-frame clones only, with some absent. This sample carries approximately 89,000 clones, about 86% of them seen once, and the ten largest clones take less than 6.5%. Worth noting for this clone: The target antigen is unknown.

CDR1 is SGDLS, CDR2 YYNGEE, per germline. The CDR3 totals 16 residues. V was clipped by 0 bases and J by 0 bases, with 11 bases between them. The receptor was derived from an adult who received the AZD1222 COVID-19 vaccine. This specimen consisted of peripheral blood, obtained 28 days after the second AZD1222 dose. The chain recombines TRBV9 with TRBJ2-3, with D possibly TRBD2 on 7 matching bases. The DNA for the CDR3 is TGTGCCAGCAGCGTAGGGAGCGGGACAAGCACAGATACGCAGTATTTT. Translating it yields CASSVGSGTSTDTQYF. The variable domain in full, with the rest retrieved from reference TRBV9 and TRBJ2-3, is DSGVTQTPKHLITATGQRVTLRCSPRSGDLSVYWYQQSLDQGLQFLIQYYNGEERAKGNILERFSAQQFPDLHSELNLSSLELGDSALYFCASSVGSGTSTDTQYFGPGTRLTVL.